This T cell receptor (beta chain) was recorded in a study of blood T cell repertoires in COVID-19. Study details: Samples representing acute and convalescent COVID-19 were sourced from the United States, Italy and Spain. PBMCs, B-cell-depleted T cells, or T cells provided the cDNA or gDNA that made up the material.

The CDR3 consists of 14 residues. Trimming removed 0 bases at V and 3 bases at J, with 9 bases between. Germline V gene data show CDR1 as SGHNT and CDR2 as YYREEE (reference sequence). Per the authors' pipeline: For nucleated cells, counts were estimated from reference gene primer amplification. The protocol was immunoSEQ multiplex PCR, while the TCRdb copy is restricted to in-frame clones and leaves out a portion. The V and J calls and clone size are taken from that table; D and trimming were inferred from the DNA. The table lists roughly 90,000 clones, roughly 90% of them singletons, with 2.7% in the top ten.

The clonotype comes from a man aged 50 to 59 with COVID-19, enrolled during active disease. This chain uses TRBV5-4 with TRBJ2-5; D unresolved. The sequenced sample was peripheral blood. For the CDR3, the DNA is TGTGCCAGCAGCTTGGTTGGTTCAGAAGAGACCCAGTACTTC. Amino acid sequence: CASSLVGSEETQYF.